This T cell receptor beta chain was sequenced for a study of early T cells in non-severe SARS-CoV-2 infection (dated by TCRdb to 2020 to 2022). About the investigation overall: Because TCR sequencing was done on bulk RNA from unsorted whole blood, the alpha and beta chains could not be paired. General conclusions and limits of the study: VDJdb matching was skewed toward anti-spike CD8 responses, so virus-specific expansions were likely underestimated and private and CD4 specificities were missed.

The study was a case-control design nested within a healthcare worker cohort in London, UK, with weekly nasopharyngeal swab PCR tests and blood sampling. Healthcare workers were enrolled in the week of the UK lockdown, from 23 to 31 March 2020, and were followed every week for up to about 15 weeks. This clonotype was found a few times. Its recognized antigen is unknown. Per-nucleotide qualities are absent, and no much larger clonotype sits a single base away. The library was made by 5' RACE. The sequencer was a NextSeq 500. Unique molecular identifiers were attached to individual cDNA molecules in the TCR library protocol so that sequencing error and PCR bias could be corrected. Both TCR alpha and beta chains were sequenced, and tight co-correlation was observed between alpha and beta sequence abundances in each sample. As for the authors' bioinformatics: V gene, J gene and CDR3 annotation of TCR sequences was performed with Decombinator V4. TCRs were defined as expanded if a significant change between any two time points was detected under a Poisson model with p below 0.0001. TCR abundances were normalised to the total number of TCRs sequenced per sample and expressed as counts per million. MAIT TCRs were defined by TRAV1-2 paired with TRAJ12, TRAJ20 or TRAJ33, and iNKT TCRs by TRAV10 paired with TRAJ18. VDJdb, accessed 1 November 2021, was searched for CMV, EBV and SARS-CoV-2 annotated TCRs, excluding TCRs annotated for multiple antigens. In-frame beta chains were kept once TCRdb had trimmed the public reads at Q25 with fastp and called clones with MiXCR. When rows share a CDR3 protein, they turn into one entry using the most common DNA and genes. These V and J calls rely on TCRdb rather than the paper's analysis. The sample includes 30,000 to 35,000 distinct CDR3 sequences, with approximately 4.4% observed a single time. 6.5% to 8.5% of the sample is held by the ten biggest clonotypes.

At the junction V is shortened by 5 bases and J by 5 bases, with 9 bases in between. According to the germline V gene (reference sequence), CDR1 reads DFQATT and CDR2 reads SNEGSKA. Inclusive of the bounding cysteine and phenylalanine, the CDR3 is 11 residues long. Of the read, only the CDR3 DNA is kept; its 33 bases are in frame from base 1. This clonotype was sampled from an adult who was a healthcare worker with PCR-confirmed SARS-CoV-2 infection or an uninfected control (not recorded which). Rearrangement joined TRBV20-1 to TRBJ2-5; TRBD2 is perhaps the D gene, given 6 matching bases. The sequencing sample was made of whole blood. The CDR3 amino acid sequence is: CSARSGETQYF. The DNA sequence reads TGCAGTGCTCGAAGCGGGGAGACCCAGTACTTC.